Listed here are 13 T cell receptor beta chains from one sample, sequenced in a study of blood T cell repertoires in COVID-19. TCRdb keeps only in-frame clones here, not all; method: immunoSEQ multiplex PCR. The sample lists about 270,000 clones; about 86% were seen once. The sequencing input was peripheral blood. These receptors were taken from a woman between 25 and 40 years old with COVID-19, enrolled during active disease.

V usage is TRBV3-1 (or the pseudogene TRBV3-2) and J usage is TRBJ2-5; possible D gene TRBD2, 6 bases. This CDR3 has 14 amino acids. V shed 4 bases and J shed 4 bases, with 13 bases lying between them. Germline values: CDR1 LGHDT, CDR2 YNNKEL (reference sequence). The CDR3 DNA sequence: TGTGCCAGCAGCCGGGGACTGTACCTAGAGACCCAGTACTTC. This sequence encodes CASSRGLYLETQYF.

The chain couples TRBV5-4 to TRBJ2-7; TRBD1 aligns across 7 bases. Germline V gene sequence: CDR1 SGHNT, CDR2 YYREEE (reference sequence). This CDR3 is 15 amino acids long. V lost 4 bases and J lost 0; bases outside the gene matches: 7. DNA for the CDR3: TGTGCCAGCAGCCGACAGGGCGGGTCCTCCTACGAGCAGTACTTC. Translation: CASSRQGGSSYEQYF.

The CDR3 loop reads CASSPVQGSNEQFF. In DNA, the CDR3 is TGTGCCAGTAGTCCCGTACAGGGCTCCAATGAGCAGTTCTTC. The chain recombines TRBV19 with TRBJ2-1, with a weak D call TRBD1 (6 bases). V was clipped by 5 bases and J by 6 bases, with 14 bases between them. This CDR3 comprises 14 residues. Germline V gene data show CDR1 as LNHDA and CDR2 as SQIVND (reference sequence). Full variable domain (remainder filled in from reference TRBV19 and TRBJ2-1): DGGITQSPKYLFRKEGQNVTLSCEQNLNHDAMYWYRQDPGQGLRLIYYSQIVNDFQKGDIAEGYSVSREKKESFPLTVTSAQKNPTAFYLCASSPVQGSNEQFFGPGTRLTVL.

This clone was picked up one time. The V and J genes are TRBV13 and TRBJ2-5, with TRBD1 as a possible D gene (5 bases). The CDR3 has 13 amino acids. Germline V gene sequence: CDR1 PRHDT, CDR2 FYEKMQ (reference sequence). Trimming removed 3 bases from V and 4 bases from J, with 9 bases in between. The CDR3, as DNA: TGTGCCAGCAGCTTCAGGGTAACAGAGACCCAGTACTTC. It specifies CASSFRVTETQYF.

V is TRBV10-3 and J is TRBJ1-2; D may be TRBD1 (5 bases). V lost 0 bases to trimming and J lost 1 base, with 12 bases between them. This CDR3 contains 16 residues. Per germline, CDR1 ENHRY and CDR2 SYGVKD. The CDR3 coding sequence is TGTGCCATCAGTGAGTCCGGGACTTGGGATAACTATGGCTACACCTTC. Amino acid sequence: CAISESGTWDNYGYTF.

This chain links TRBV6-5 with TRBJ2-3; possible D gene TRBD1, 5 bases. Trimming pared 8 bases from V and 6 bases from J, leaving 15 bases between. This CDR3 spans 13 amino acids. Germline CDR1 is MNHEY and CDR2 is SVGAGI. The CDR3 region has the DNA TGTGCCAGCTCTACGGCAGGGCTGGATACGCAGTATTTT. The encoded protein is CASSTAGLDTQYF.

The V call is TRBV29-1, the J call TRBJ2-1; the D gene is possibly TRBD1 (6 bases). V was pared by 2 bases and J by 1 base, with 6 bases between. Germline assignment: CDR1 SQVTM and CDR2 ANQGSEA. The CDR3 loop spans 13 amino acids. The CDR3 here is CSVERGSYNEQFF. In DNA, the CDR3 is TGCAGCGTTGAAAGGGGGTCCTACAATGAGCAGTTCTTC.

The rearrangement uses TRBV5-1 and TRBJ2-5; tentative D call: TRBD2 (6 bases). V lost 5 bases to trimming and J lost 1 base, with 12 bases between them. Germline CDR1 reads SGHRS; CDR2 reads YFSETQ. CDR3 length: 14 residues. The DNA for the CDR3 is TGCGCCAGCAGTGCGGTGGGGGGCCAAGAGACCCAGTACTTC. This sequence encodes CASSAVGGQETQYF.

This rearrangement joins TRBV6-2 or TRBV6-3 to TRBJ1-2; TRBD1 agrees at 9 bases. The germline V gene encodes CDR1 MNHEY and CDR2 SVGEGT. V gave up 2 bases and J gave up 4 bases; unmatched junction bases: 5. The CDR3 sequence is 15 residues long. CDR3 in DNA: TGTGCCAGCAGTTACGGGAGGACAGGGGTCTATGGCTACACCTTC. Translating gives CASSYGRTGVYGYTF.

The chain joins TRBV5-6 to TRBJ1-1; TRBD1 might be the D (5 bases). Germline V gene data show CDR1 as SGHDT and CDR2 as YYEEEE. The V and J ends lost 6 bases and 3 bases respectively, with 21 bases between them. CDR3 length: 16 amino acids. CDR3: CASTPGGYGGYTEAFF. Here the CDR3 DNA reads TGTGCCAGCACCCCGGGAGGATACGGGGGGTACACTGAAGCTTTCTTT.

The V call is TRBV19, the J call TRBJ2-7; 9 nucleotides align to TRBD1. The CDR3 contains 15 residues. Germline CDR1 LNHDA, CDR2 SQIVND (reference sequence). With V trimmed by 6 bases and J by 3 bases, 9 bases remained unmatched. DNA of the CDR3: TGTGCCAGTAGCGTCGCCGGGACAGGGCACTACGAGCAGTACTTC. It codes for CASSVAGTGHYEQYF.

V gene TRBV24-1 combines with J gene TRBJ2-1, with a possible D match to TRBD1 (6 bases). The CDR3 totals 13 residues. Trimming pared 7 bases from V and 8 bases from J, leaving 14 bases between. CDR1 is KGHDR, CDR2 SFDVKD, per germline. The CDR3 here is CATRTGGEDEQFF. The DNA for the CDR3 is TGTGCCACCAGGACAGGAGGTGAGGATGAGCAGTTCTTC.

The V call is TRBV11-2, the J call TRBJ2-7; perhaps TRBD1 as D (6 bases). The CDR3 runs 12 residues. The V and J ends lost 5 bases and 3 bases respectively, with 8 bases between them. Germline V gene lookup returns CDR1 SGHAT and CDR2 FQNNGV. CDR3 loop: CASSVQGYEQYF. The CDR3 bases are TGTGCCAGCAGCGTACAGGGCTACGAGCAGTACTTC.